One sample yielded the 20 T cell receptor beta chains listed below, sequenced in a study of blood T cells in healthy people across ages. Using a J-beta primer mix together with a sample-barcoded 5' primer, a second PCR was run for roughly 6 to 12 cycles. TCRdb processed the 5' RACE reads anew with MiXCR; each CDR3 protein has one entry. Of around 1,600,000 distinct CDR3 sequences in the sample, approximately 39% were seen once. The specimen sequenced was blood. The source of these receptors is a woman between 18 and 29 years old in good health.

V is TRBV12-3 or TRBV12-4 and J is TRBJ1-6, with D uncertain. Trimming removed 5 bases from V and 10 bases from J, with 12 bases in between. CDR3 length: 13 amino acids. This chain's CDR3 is CASSVSFSSPLHF. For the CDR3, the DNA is TGTGCCAGCAGTGTAAGTTTCAGCTCACCCCTCCACTTT.

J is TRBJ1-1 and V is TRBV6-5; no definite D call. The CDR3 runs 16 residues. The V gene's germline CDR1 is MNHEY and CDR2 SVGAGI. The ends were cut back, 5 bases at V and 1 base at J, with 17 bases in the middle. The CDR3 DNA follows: TGTGCCAGCAGTCCCTTATGGGAGTGGGAGAACACTGAAGCTTTCTTT. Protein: CASSPLWEWENTEAFF.

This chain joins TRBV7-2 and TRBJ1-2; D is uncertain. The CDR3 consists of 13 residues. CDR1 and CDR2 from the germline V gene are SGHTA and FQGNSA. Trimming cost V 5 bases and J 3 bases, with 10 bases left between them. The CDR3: CASSHGIHYGYTF. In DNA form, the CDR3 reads TGTGCCAGCAGCCACGGGATACACTATGGCTACACCTTC.

This CDR3 reads CASSPAGGRGVGYTF. The CDR3 DNA reads TGTGCCAGCAGCCCCGCAGGGGGCAGGGGAGTTGGCTACACCTTC. V gene TRBV3-1 combines with J gene TRBJ1-2, with 8 positions matching TRBD1. The ends lost 4 bases at V and 7 bases at J; junction bases unmatched: 11. The CDR3 has 15 residues. Looked up from germline, CDR1 is LGHDT and CDR2 is YNNKEL (reference sequence).

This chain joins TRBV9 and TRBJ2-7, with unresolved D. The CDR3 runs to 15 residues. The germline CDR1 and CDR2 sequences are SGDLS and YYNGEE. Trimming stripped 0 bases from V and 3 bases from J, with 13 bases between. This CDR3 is CASSVGGEAVYEQYF. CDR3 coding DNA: TGTGCCAGCAGCGTAGGAGGTGAGGCGGTCTACGAGCAGTACTTC.

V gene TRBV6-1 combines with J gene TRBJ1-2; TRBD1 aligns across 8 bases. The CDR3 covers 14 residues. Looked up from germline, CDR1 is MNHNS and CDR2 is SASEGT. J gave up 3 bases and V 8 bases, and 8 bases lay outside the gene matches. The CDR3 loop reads CASDGQGAYYGYTF. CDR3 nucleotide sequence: TGTGCCAGCGACGGGCAGGGGGCATACTATGGCTACACCTTC.

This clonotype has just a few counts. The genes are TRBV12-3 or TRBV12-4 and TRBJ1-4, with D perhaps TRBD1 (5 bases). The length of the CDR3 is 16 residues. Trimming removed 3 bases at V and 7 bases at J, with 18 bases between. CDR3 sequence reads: CASSFWAAAGGEKLFF. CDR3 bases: TGTGCCAGCAGTTTCTGGGCGGCAGCCGGGGGTGAAAAACTGTTTTTT.

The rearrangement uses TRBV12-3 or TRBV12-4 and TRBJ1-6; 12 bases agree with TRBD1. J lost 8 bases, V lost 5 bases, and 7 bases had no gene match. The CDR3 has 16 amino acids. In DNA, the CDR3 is TGTGCCAGCAGTCAGGGACAGGGGGCGTTTTATTCACCCCTCCACTTT. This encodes CASSQGQGAFYSPLHF.

CDR3 DNA: TGCGCCAGCAGCCAAGCCATCGATCAGCCCCAGCATTTT. Translating gives CASSQAIDQPQHF. V and J are TRBV4-3 and TRBJ1-5; D unclear. Germline lookup yields CDR1 LGHNA and CDR2 YSLEER. The ends were cut back, 1 base at V and 5 bases at J, with 6 bases in the middle. This CDR3 has 13 residues.

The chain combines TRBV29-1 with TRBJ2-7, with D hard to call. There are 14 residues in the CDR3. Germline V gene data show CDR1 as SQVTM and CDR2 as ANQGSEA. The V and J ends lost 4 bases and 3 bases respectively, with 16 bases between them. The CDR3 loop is CSVVSVKSNYEQYF. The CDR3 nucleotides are TGCAGCGTTGTAAGTGTTAAGAGCAACTACGAGCAGTACTTC.

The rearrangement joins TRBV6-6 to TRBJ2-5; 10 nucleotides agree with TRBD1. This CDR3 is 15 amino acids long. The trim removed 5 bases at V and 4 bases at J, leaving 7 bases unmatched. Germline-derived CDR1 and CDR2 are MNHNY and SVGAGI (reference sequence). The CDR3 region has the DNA TGTGCCAGCAGTAGCGGACAGGGGGGTGGAGAGACCCAGTACTTC. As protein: CASSSGQGGGETQYF.

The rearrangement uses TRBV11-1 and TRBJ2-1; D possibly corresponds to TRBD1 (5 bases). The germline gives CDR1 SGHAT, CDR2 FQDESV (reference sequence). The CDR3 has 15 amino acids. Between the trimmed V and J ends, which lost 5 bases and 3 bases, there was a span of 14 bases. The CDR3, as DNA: TGTGCCAGCAGCCCGTCGAAGGGGCTCTACAATGAGCAGTTCTTC. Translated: CASSPSKGLYNEQFF.

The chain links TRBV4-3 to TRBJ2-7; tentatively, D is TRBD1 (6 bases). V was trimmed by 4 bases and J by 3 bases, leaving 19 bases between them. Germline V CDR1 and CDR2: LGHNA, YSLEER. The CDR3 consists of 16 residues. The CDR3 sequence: CASSLSWTASDYEQYF. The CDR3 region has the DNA TGCGCCAGCAGCCTTAGCTGGACAGCGTCCGACTACGAGCAGTACTTC.

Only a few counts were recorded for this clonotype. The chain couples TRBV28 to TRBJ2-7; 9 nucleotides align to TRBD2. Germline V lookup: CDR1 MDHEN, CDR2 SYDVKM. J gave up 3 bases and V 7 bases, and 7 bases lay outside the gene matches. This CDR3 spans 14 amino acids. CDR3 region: CASNPSGDHYEQYF. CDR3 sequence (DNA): TGTGCCAGCAACCCTAGCGGGGATCACTACGAGCAGTACTTC.

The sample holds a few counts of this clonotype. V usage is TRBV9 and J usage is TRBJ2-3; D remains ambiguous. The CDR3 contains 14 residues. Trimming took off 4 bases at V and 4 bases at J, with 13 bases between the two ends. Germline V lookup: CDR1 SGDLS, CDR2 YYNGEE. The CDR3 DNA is TGTGCCAGCAGCCCTAACCCCCTGGCAGATACGCAGTATTTT. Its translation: CASSPNPLADTQYF.

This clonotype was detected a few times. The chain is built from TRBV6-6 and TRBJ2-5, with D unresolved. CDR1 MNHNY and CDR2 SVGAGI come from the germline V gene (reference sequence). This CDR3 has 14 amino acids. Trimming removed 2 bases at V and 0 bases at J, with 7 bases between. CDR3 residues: CASSYGLHQETQYF. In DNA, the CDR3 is TGTGCCAGCAGTTACGGCCTCCACCAAGAGACCCAGTACTTC.

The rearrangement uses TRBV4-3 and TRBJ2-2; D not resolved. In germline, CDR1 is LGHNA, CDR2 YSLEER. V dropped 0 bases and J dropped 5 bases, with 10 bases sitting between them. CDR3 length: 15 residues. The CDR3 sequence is CASSQEVRITGELFF. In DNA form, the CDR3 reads TGCGCCAGCAGCCAAGAGGTCAGGATTACCGGGGAGCTGTTTTTT.

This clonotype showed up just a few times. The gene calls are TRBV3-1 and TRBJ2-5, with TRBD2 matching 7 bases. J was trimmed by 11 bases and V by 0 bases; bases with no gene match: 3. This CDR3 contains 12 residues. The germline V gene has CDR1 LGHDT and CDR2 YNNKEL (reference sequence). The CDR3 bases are TGTGCCAGCAGCCAAGATCGGACTAGGCAGTACTTC. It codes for CASSQDRTRQYF.

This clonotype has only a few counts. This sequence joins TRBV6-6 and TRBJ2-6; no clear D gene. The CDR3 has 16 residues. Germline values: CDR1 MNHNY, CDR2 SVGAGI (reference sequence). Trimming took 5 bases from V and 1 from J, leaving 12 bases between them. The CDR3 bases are TGTGCCAGCAGTCCCATGAGCCATTCTGGGGCCAACGTCCTGACTTTC. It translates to CASSPMSHSGANVLTF.

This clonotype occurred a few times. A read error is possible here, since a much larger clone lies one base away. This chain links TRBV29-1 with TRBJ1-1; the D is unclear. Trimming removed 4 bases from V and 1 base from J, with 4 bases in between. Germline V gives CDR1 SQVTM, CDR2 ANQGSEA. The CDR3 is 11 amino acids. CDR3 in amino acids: CSVGANTEAFF. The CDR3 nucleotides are TGCAGCGTTGGAGCGAACACTGAAGCTTTCTTT.